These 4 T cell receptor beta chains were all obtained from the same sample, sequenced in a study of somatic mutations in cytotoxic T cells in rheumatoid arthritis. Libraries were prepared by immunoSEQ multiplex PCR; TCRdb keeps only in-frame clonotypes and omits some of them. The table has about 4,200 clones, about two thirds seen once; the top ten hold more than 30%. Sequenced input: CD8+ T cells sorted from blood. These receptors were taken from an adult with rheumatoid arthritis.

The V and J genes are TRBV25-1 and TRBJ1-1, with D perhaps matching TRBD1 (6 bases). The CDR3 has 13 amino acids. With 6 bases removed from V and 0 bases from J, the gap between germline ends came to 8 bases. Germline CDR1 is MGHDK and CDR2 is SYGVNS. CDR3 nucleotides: TGTGCCAGCAGACAGGGATTGAACACTGAAGCTTTCTTT. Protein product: CASRQGLNTEAFF.

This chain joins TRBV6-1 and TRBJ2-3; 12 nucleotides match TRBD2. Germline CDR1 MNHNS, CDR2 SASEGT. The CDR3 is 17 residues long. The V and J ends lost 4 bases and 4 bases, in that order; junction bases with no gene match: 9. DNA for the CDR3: TGTGCCAGCAGTGTACGCCTAGCGGGGGGGTGGGCAGATACGCAGTATTTT. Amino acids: CASSVRLAGGWADTQYF.

The CDR3 coding sequence is TGTGCCAGCAGCCAAGATAAGTACGGGGGGACAATTTTCTCCTACAATGAGCAGTTCTTC. The encoded protein is CASSQDKYGGTIFSYNEQFF. The genes are TRBV14 and TRBJ2-1; a possible D gene is TRBD2 (7 bases). Germline CDR1 is SGHDN and CDR2 is FVKESK. There are 20 residues in the CDR3. The ends were cut back, 0 bases at V and 0 bases at J, with 21 bases in the middle.

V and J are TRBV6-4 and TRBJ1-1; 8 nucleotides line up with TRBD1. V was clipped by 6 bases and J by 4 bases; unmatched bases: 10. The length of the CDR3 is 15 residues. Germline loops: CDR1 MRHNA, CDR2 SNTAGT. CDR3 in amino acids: CASRAQGVDGTEAFF. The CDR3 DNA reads TGTGCCAGCAGAGCACAGGGGGTTGATGGCACTGAAGCTTTCTTT.